This T cell receptor (beta chain) was identified during a study of cytomegalovirus exposure and HLA in healthy donors. The CDR3 is 14 amino acids. V shed 5 bases, J shed 6 bases, and the junction held 7 bases outside the gene matches. Germline V gene data show CDR1 as MNHEY and CDR2 as SMNVEV (reference sequence). The PCR was carried out with 60 Vbeta primers and 13 Jbeta primers. Profiling relied on immunoSEQ multiplex PCR, and the TCRdb table lists in-frame clones only, not all of them. The table lists 120,000 or so clones, 80% of them singletons, with about 9.2% in the top ten. The TCR sequence derives from a man aged 30 to 39 in good health and CMV-seropositive. Sample: PBMCs. The rearrangement links TRBV27 to TRBJ1-2; 9 bases align to TRBD1. Written as DNA, the CDR3 is TGTGCCAGCAGTCCCGGACAGGGGAAGGATGGCTACACCTTC. It codes for CASSPGQGKDGYTF.